What follows are 3 T cell receptor beta chains derived from one specimen sequenced in a study of T cell responses to AZD1222 COVID-19 vaccine. TCRdb's table, derived via immunoSEQ multiplex PCR, lists solely in-frame clones and lacks some. This sample carries roughly 120,000 clones, about 90% of them seen once, and the ten largest clones take less than 6.5%. The source material was peripheral blood, sampled on day 0 of AZD1222 vaccination. Every receptor here comes from an adult in good health.

V and J are TRBV3-1 (or the pseudogene TRBV3-2) and TRBJ2-1; 13 bases fit TRBD2. Germline-derived CDR1 and CDR2 are LGHDT and YNNKEL (reference sequence). The CDR3 extends over 15 amino acids. The junction had 4 bases not matched to a gene; V was cut back by 1 base and J by 10 bases. As DNA, the CDR3 is TGTGCCAGCAGCCAAGGAGGACTAGCGGGAGAGGAGCAGTTCTTC. Its protein is CASSQGGLAGEEQFF.

CDR3 in amino acids: CASSPDRANEKLFF. As DNA, the CDR3 is TGTGCCAGCAGCCCGGATAGAGCTAATGAAAAACTGTTTTTT. The J gene is TRBJ1-4, the V gene TRBV7-2, with no clear D. The CDR3 spans 14 residues. Per germline, CDR1 SGHTA and CDR2 FQGNSA. The germline V and J ends were trimmed by 5 bases and 3 bases, with 10 bases remaining between them. Using reference TRBV7-2 and TRBJ1-4 for the parts outside the CDR3, the full variable domain is GAGVSQSPSNKVTEKGKDVELRCDPISGHTALYWYRQSLGQGLEFLIYFQGNSAPDKSGLPSDRFSAERTGGSVSTLTIQRTQQEDSAVYLCASSPDRANEKLFFGSGTQLSVL.

This clone was recorded only once. V gene TRBV3-1 (or the pseudogene TRBV3-2) combines with J gene TRBJ2-4; D not resolved. The CDR3 runs 20 residues. The V gene's germline CDR1 is LGHDT and CDR2 YNNKEL (reference sequence). V lost 5 bases to trimming and J lost 4 bases, with 30 bases between them. CDR3 nucleotide sequence: TGTGCCAGCAGCTTGACGGGTCCCATTTGCAAAGAAAAAAGAAAAAACATTCAGTACTTC. As protein: CASSLTGPICKEKRKNIQYF.